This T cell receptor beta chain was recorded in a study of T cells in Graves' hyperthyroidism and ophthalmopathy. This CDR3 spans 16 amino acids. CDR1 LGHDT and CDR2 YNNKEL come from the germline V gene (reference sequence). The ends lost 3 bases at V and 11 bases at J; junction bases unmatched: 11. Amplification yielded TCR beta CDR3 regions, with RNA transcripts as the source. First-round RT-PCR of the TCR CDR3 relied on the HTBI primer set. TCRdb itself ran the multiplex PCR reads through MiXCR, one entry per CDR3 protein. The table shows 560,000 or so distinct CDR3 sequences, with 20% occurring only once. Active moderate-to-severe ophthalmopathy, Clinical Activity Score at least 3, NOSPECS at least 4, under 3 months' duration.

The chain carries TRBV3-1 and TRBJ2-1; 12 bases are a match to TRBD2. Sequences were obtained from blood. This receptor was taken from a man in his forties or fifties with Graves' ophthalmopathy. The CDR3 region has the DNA TGTGCCAGCAGCCAGGATTCTAGCGGGGGGGCTCTCAAGCAGTTCTTC. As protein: CASSQDSSGGALKQFF.